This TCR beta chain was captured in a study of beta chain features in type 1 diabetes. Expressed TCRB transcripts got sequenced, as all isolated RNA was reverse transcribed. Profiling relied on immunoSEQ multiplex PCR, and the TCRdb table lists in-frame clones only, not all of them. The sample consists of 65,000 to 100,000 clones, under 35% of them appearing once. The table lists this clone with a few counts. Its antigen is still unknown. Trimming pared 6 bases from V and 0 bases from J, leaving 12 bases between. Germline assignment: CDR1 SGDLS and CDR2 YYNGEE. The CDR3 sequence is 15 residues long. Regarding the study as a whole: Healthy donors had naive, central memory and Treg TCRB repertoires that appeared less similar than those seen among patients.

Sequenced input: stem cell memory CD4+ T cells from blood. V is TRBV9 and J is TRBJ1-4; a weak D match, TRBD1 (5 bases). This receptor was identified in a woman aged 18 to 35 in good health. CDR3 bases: TGTGCCAGCACCGTGGGGGGAACAACTAATGAAAAACTGTTTTTT. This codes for CASTVGGTTNEKLFF.